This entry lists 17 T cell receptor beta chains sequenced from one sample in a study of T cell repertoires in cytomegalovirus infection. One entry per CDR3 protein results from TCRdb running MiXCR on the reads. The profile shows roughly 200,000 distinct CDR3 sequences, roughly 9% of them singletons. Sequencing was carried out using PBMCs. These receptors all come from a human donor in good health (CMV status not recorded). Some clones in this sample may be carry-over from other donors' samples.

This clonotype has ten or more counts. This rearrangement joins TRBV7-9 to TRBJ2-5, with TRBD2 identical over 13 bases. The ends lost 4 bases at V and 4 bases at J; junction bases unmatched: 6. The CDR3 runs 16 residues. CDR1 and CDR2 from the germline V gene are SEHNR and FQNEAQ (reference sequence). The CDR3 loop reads CASSSTSGGARETQYF. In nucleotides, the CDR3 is TGTGCCAGCAGCTCAACTAGCGGGGGGGCCAGAGAGACCCAGTACTTC.

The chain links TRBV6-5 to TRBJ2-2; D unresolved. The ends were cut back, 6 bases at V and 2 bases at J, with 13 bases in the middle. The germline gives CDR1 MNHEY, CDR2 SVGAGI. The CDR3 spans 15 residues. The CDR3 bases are TGTGCCAGCAGCCGGTTGAGACCAAACACCGGGGAGCTGTTTTTT. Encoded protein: CASSRLRPNTGELFF.

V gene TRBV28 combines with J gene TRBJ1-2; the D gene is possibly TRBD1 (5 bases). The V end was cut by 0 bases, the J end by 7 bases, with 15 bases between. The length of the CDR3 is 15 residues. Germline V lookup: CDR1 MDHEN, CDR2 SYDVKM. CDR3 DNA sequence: TGTGCCAGCAGTTTATGGGGCGTGGGGGGGTCTGGCTACACCTTC. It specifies CASSLWGVGGSGYTF.

The CDR3 region is CASSPPGGTGDEQFF. In nucleotides, the CDR3 is TGTGCCAGCTCACCACCGGGGGGGACAGGGGATGAGCAGTTCTTC. V is TRBV18 and J is TRBJ2-1; 10 nucleotides align to TRBD1. V trimming: 0 bases; J trimming: 8 bases; junction bases outside the gene matches: 4. Looked up from germline, CDR1 is KGHSH and CDR2 is LQKENI. This CDR3 region has 15 residues.

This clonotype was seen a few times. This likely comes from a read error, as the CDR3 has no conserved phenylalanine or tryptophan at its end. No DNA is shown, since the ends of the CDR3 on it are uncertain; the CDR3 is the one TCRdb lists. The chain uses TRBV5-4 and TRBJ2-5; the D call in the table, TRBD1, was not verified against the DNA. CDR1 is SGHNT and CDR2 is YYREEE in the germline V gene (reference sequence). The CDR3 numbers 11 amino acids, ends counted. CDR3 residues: CASSSRDRGAV.

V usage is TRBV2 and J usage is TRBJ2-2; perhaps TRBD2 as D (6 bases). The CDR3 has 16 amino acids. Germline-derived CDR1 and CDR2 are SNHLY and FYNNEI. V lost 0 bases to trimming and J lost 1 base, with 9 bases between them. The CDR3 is CASSEARGLNTGELFF. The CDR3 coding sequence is TGTGCCAGCAGTGAAGCGCGGGGTCTGAACACCGGGGAGCTGTTTTTT. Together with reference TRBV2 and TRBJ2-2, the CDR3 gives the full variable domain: EPEVTQTPSHQVTQMGQEVILRCVPISNHLYFYWYRQILGQKVEFLVSFYNNEISEKSEIFDDQFSVERPDGSNFTLKIRSTKLEDSAMYFCASSEARGLNTGELFFGEGSRLTVL.

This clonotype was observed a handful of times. The CDR3 loop is CSARMDTYSGNTIYF. CDR3 nucleotide sequence: TGCAGTGCTAGGATGGACACCTACTCTGGAAACACCATATATTTT. The chain couples TRBV20-1 to TRBJ1-3; D might be TRBD1 (5 bases). Trimming removed 3 bases at V and 0 bases at J, with 12 bases between. CDR1 and CDR2 (germline): DFQATT, SNEGSKA (reference sequence). CDR3 length: 15 amino acids.

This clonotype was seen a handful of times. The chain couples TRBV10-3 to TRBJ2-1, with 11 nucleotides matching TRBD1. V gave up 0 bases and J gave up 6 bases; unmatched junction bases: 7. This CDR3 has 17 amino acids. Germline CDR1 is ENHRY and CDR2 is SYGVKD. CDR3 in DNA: TGTGCCATCAGTGAGTCGGACAGGGGGCTCGGTGGCAATGAGCAGTTCTTC. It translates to CAISESDRGLGGNEQFF.

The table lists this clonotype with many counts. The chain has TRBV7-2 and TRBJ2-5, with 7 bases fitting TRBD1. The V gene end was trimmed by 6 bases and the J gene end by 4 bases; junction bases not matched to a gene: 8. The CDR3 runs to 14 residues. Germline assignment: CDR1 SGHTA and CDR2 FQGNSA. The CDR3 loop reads CASRVAGGGETQYF. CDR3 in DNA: TGTGCCAGCAGAGTAGCAGGGGGTGGAGAGACCCAGTACTTC.

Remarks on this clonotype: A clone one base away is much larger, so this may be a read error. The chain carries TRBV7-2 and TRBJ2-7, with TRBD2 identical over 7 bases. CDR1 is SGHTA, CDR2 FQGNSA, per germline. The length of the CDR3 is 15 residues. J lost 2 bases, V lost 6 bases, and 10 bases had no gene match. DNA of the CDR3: TGTGCCAGCAGGCCTACTAGCGCACTAACCTACGAGCAGTACTTC. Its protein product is CASRPTSALTYEQYF.

The CDR3 loop reads CSARDLTSWETQYF. The CDR3 nucleotides read TGCAGTGCTAGAGATCTCACTAGCTGGGAGACCCAGTACTTC. The rearrangement uses TRBV20-1 and TRBJ2-5; tentative D call: TRBD2 (6 bases). The germline V gene encodes CDR1 DFQATT and CDR2 SNEGSKA (reference sequence). There are 14 residues in the CDR3. The germline V and J ends were trimmed by 0 bases and 5 bases, with 13 bases remaining between them.

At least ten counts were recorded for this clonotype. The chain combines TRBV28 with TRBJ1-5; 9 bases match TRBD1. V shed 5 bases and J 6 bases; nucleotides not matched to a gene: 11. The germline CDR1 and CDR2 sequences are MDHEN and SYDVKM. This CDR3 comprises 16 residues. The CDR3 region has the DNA TGTGCCAGCAGTCCAAACCAACAGGGGGCGAGTCAGCCCCAGCATTTT. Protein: CASSPNQQGASQPQHF.

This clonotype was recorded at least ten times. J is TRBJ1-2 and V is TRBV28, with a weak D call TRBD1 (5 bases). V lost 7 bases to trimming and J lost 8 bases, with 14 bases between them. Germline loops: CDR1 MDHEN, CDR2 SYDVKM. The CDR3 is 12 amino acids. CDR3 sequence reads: CASISTVEGYTF. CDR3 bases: TGTGCCAGCATTTCGACAGTGGAAGGCTACACCTTC.

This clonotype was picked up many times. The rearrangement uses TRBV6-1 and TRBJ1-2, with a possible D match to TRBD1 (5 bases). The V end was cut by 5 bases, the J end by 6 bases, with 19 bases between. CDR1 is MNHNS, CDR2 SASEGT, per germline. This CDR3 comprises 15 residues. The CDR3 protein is CASSFNPGQGDGYTF. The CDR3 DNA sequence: TGTGCCAGCAGTTTCAATCCGGGGCAGGGCGATGGCTACACCTTC.

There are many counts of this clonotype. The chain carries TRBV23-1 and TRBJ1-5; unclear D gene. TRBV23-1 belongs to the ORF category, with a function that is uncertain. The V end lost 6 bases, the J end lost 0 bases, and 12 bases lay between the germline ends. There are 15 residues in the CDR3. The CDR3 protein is CASSPQLYSNQPQHF. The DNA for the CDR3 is TGCGCCAGCAGCCCCCAACTTTATAGCAATCAGCCCCAGCATTTT.

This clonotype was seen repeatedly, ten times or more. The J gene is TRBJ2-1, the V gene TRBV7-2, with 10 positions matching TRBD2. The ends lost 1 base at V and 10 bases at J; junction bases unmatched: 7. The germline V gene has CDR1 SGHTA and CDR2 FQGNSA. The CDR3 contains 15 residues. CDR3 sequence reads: CASSLGTLLAGEQFF. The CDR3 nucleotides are TGTGCCAGCAGCTTAGGAACTCTACTAGCGGGGGAGCAGTTCTTC.

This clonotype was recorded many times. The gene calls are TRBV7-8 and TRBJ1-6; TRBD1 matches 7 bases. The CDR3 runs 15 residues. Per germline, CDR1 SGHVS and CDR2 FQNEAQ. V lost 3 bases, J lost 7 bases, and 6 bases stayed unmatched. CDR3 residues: CASSLPGQTNSPLHF. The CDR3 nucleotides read TGTGCCAGCAGCTTGCCGGGACAGACGAATTCACCCCTCCACTTT.